This T cell receptor beta chain was captured in a study of cytotoxic CD8 clonotypes in ibrutinib-treated CLL. Findings and limits, study-wide: Clonality, elevated at ibrutinib response, dropped back toward baseline at progression. Sampling times (in sustained-remission versus progressing patients) were not the same.

The table came from immunoSEQ multiplex PCR; TCRdb's copy has only in-frame clones and leaves some out. The data show more than 50,000 clones, around 52% seen once. This CDR3 spans 12 amino acids. Germline-derived CDR1 and CDR2 are SNHLY and FYNNEI. Trimming pared 6 bases from V and 2 bases from J, leaving 7 bases between. Comments on this clone: Its matching antigen is unknown.

The sequence came from a human donor with chronic lymphocytic leukemia. The J gene is TRBJ2-5, the V gene TRBV2, with D uncertain. The sample was PBMCs, taken after 12 months of ibrutinib treatment. For the CDR3, the DNA is TGTGCCAGCAGACCTGCTCAAGAGACCCAGTACTTC. The encoded protein is CASRPAQETQYF.